The next 26 T cell receptor beta chains were all read from a single sample in a study of cytomegalovirus exposure and HLA in healthy donors (dated 2017 in TCRdb). Library creation used the immunoSEQ multiplex PCR assay. A mixture of 60 forward primers for TCR Vbeta segments and 13 reverse primers for TCR Jbeta segments was used in the multiplex PCR. The source is immuneACCESS, and TCRdb retained only in-frame sequences with V and J called. Part of the clones is not carried over; for the studies checked, unresolved V genes explain less than half of this, and the remainder is unexplained. For this sample the table gives around 150,000 clones, of which around 84% were detected only once. 2% to 2.5% of the sample goes to the ten largest clones. Sequencing was performed on PBMCs. These receptors came from a man between 18 and 35 years old in good health and CMV-seropositive.

J is TRBJ2-7 and V is TRBV18; a weak D match, TRBD1 (6 bases). The CDR3 extends over 14 amino acids. Trimming pared 1 base from V and 3 bases from J, leaving 10 bases between. Germline CDR1 and CDR2: KGHSH and LQKENI. In DNA form, the CDR3 reads TGTGCCAGCTCACCACAGACAGGCGACTACGAGCAGTACTTC. It translates to CASSPQTGDYEQYF. Filled out from reference TRBV18 and TRBJ2-7, the complete variable domain reads NAGVMQNPRHLVRRRGQEARLRCSPMKGHSHVYWYRQLPEEGLKFMVYLQKENIIDESGMPKERFSAEFPKEGPSILRIQQVVRGDSAAYFCASSPQTGDYEQYFGPGTRLTVT.

A few counts support this clone. V gene TRBV6-1 combines with J gene TRBJ1-1, with TRBD1 as a possible D gene (6 bases). The ends were cut back, 0 bases at V and 2 bases at J, with 7 bases in the middle. Germline CDR1 is MNHNS and CDR2 is SASEGT. The CDR3 loop spans 14 amino acids. CDR3 sequence (DNA): TGTGCCAGCAGTGAAGCGACAGGTAACACTGAAGCTTTCTTT. It codes for CASSEATGNTEAFF.

This clone was detected once. J is TRBJ1-1 and V is TRBV30; a possible D gene is TRBD1 (5 bases). The CDR3 spans 15 residues. Germline CDR1 reads GTSNPN; CDR2 reads SVGIG (reference sequence). Deletions cut 2 bases from V and 3 bases from J, with 16 bases between. CDR3 in amino acids: CAWSSSEGQDTEAFF. DNA of the CDR3: TGTGCCTGGAGTTCCTCGGAGGGGCAGGACACTGAAGCTTTCTTT.

The chain carries TRBV5-4 and TRBJ2-1, with 15 bases that match TRBD2. V shed 4 bases and J 8 bases; nucleotides not matched to a gene: 7. In germline, CDR1 is SGHNT, CDR2 YYREEE (reference sequence). CDR3 length: 16 residues. CDR3 sequence (DNA): TGTGCCAGCAGCCCTTGGACTAGCGGGGGGGCCCATGAGCAGTTCTTC. Amino acid sequence: CASSPWTSGGAHEQFF.

The sample holds a few counts of this clone. The chain combines TRBV6-5 with TRBJ1-2, with a possible D match to TRBD1 (6 bases). V was pared by 0 bases and J by 6 bases, with 17 bases between. The CDR3 is made up of 16 amino acids. Germline V lookup: CDR1 MNHEY, CDR2 SVGAGI. The CDR3 nucleotides read TGTGCCAGCAGTTACTCAATTGGGGGGGCTCAAAATGGCTACACCTTC. Translating it yields CASSYSIGGAQNGYTF.

V usage is TRBV4-3 and J usage is TRBJ2-7; 7 bases align to TRBD2. The CDR3 totals 14 residues. After removal of 1 base from V and 4 bases from J, the junction contained 4 bases not matched to a gene. Germline lookup yields CDR1 LGHNA and CDR2 YSLEER. CDR3 bases: TGCGCCAGCAGCCAAGCCCAGGGAGGGTACGAGCAGTACTTC. Translating gives CASSQAQGGYEQYF.

The CDR3 region is CASSLVKEAREKLFF. CDR3 DNA sequence: TGTGCCAGCAGCTTAGTGAAAGAGGCCCGGGAAAAACTGTTTTTT. The gene calls are TRBV7-9 and TRBJ1-4; D gene unclear. Trimming pared 1 base from V and 8 bases from J, leaving 14 bases between. Germline values: CDR1 SEHNR, CDR2 FQNEAQ (reference sequence). CDR3 size: 15 residues.

This clone has a handful of counts. This sequence joins TRBV9 and TRBJ1-1; 9 nucleotides align to TRBD1. Germline V gene data show CDR1 as SGDLS and CDR2 as YYNGEE. The CDR3 extends over 14 amino acids. V lost 3 bases to trimming and J lost 5 bases; unmatched junction nucleotides: 5. CDR3 sequence reads: CASSARDRVTEAFF. CDR3 bases: TGTGCCAGCAGCGCCCGGGACAGGGTTACTGAAGCTTTCTTT.

The V and J genes are TRBV4-3 and TRBJ1-6; no definite D call. This CDR3 contains 16 residues. Trimming cost V 0 bases and J 4 bases, with 10 bases left between them. CDR1 and CDR2 from the germline V gene are LGHNA and YSLEER. The CDR3 nucleotides are TGCGCCAGCAGCCAAGATCCGACTGAATATAATTCACCCCTCCACTTT. Translation gives CASSQDPTEYNSPLHF.

This chain joins TRBV30 and TRBJ1-5; D may be TRBD1 (5 bases). CDR1 is GTSNPN and CDR2 is SVGIG in the germline V gene (reference sequence). The CDR3 loop spans 12 amino acids. V was trimmed by 1 base and J by 7 bases, leaving 8 bases between them. The CDR3 loop reads CAWSGGGQPQHF. CDR3 DNA: TGTGCCTGGAGTGGGGGCGGCCAGCCCCAGCATTTT.

This rearrangement joins TRBV11-2 to TRBJ1-1; TRBD1 matches 8 bases. The length of the CDR3 is 13 residues. In germline, CDR1 is SGHAT, CDR2 FQNNGV. The J segment lost 1 base and the V segment lost 8 bases, leaving 3 bases of the junction unmatched. This chain's CDR3 is CASGGTGNTEAFF. The CDR3 DNA follows: TGTGCCAGCGGGGGGACAGGGAACACTGAAGCTTTCTTT.

This chain connects TRBV5-4 to TRBJ1-2, with TRBD1 identical over 9 bases. Per the germline V gene, CDR1 is SGHNT and CDR2 is YYREEE (reference sequence). CDR3 length: 17 amino acids. Losses at the gene ends were 5 bases for V and 8 bases for J; bases not matched to a gene: 19. In DNA, the CDR3 is TGTGCCAGCAGTTATCCGGGACAGGGAATCATCAGAGGAGGCTACACCTTC. Encoded protein: CASSYPGQGIIRGGYTF.

In its sample, this clone was seen once. The chain carries TRBV6-6 and TRBJ1-1; 9 nucleotides agree with TRBD1. This CDR3 spans 14 amino acids. Looked up from germline, CDR1 is MNHNY and CDR2 is SVGAGI (reference sequence). V dropped 8 bases and J dropped 0; count of bases not matched to a gene: 4. The CDR3 DNA is TGTGCCAGCTGGACAGGGGAGGTGAACACTGAAGCTTTCTTT. It translates to CASWTGEVNTEAFF.

This sequence joins TRBV5-1 and TRBJ1-1, with 7 bases lining up with TRBD1. Losses at the gene ends were 4 bases for V and 4 bases for J; bases not matched to a gene: 10. Germline assignment: CDR1 SGHRS and CDR2 YFSETQ. The CDR3 is 15 amino acids. The CDR3 DNA sequence: TGCGCCAGCAGCACCCACCGGGAGGGGGCCACTGAAGCTTTCTTT. Amino acid sequence: CASSTHREGATEAFF.

The chain uses TRBV19 and TRBJ1-6, with D possibly being TRBD1 (6 bases). Trimming pared 6 bases from V and 7 bases from J, leaving 13 bases between. The CDR3 totals 14 residues. Germline CDR1 reads LNHDA; CDR2 reads SQIVND (reference sequence). The CDR3 region is CASSEQGSNSPLHF. The CDR3 region has the DNA TGTGCCAGTAGCGAACAGGGAAGCAATTCACCCCTCCACTTT.

The CDR3 DNA sequence: TGTGCCAGCAGCGTAGCTGGGACAGCAGGAAACACCATATATTTT. This sequence encodes CASSVAGTAGNTIYF. This chain joins TRBV9 and TRBJ1-3; 7 positions match TRBD1. Germline trimming cut 0 bases from V and 4 bases from J; bases unmatched to any gene: 4. CDR3 length equals 15 residues. The germline V gene encodes CDR1 SGDLS and CDR2 YYNGEE.

On this clone: It may be a read error: a sequence one base away is much more abundant. Other DNA sequences in the sample encode the same CDR3. V and J are TRBV5-1 and TRBJ2-3; a possible D gene is TRBD2 (6 bases). The CDR3 runs 14 residues. The germline CDR1 and CDR2 sequences are SGHRS and YFSETQ. Trimming took 0 bases from V and 1 from J, leaving 6 bases between them. CDR3 bases: TGCGCCAGCAGCTTGGCGGGGGGCACAGATACGCAGTATTTT. It specifies CASSLAGGTDTQYF.

The genes are TRBV2 and TRBJ2-7; 7 bases map to TRBD1. Germline V lookup: CDR1 SNHLY, CDR2 FYNNEI. There are 15 residues in the CDR3. J lost 3 bases, V lost 5 bases, and 10 bases had no gene match. The chain's CDR3 is CASSFGQVVLYEQYF. As DNA, the CDR3 is TGTGCCAGCAGTTTCGGACAGGTCGTCCTCTACGAGCAGTACTTC.

The genes are TRBV30 and TRBJ1-1; possibly TRBD1 for D (5 bases). The CDR3 is 16 residues long. The germline V and J ends were trimmed by 4 bases and 0 bases, with 18 bases remaining between them. CDR1 is GTSNPN, CDR2 SVGIG, per germline (reference sequence). CDR3 in amino acids: CAWMVTRASMNTEAFF. In nucleotides, the CDR3 is TGTGCCTGGATGGTTACCAGGGCTAGTATGAACACTGAAGCTTTCTTT.

This rearrangement joins TRBV6-5 to TRBJ1-6; 8 bases line up with TRBD1. Germline CDR1 MNHEY, CDR2 SVGAGI. CDR3 length: 13 amino acids. V lost 5 bases and J lost 7; bases outside the gene matches: 1. The CDR3 nucleotides read TGTGCCAGCAGTGGACAGGGAAATTCACCCCTCCACTTT. Translation: CASSGQGNSPLHF.

J is TRBJ2-1 and V is TRBV2; D might be TRBD1 (6 bases). CDR1 is SNHLY and CDR2 is FYNNEI in the germline V gene. The ends were cut back, 9 bases at V and 6 bases at J, with 15 bases in the middle. The CDR3 totals 13 residues. The CDR3 nucleotides read TGTGCCAGTAACAGGGTCCGGGTCAATGAGCAGTTCTTC. As protein: CASNRVRVNEQFF.

In this sample, this clone turned up a few times. The chain's CDR3 is CASSYSGGAYEQYF. The CDR3 nucleotides are TGTGCCAGCAGTTATAGCGGGGGGGCTTACGAGCAGTACTTC. The rearrangement joins TRBV27 to TRBJ2-7; 11 positions match TRBD2. The germline V gene has CDR1 MNHEY and CDR2 SMNVEV (reference sequence). This CDR3 is built from 14 residues. V trimming: 4 bases; J trimming: 4 bases; junction bases outside the gene matches: 3.

This clone was picked up a small number of times. The V and J genes are TRBV9 and TRBJ2-5; D not resolved. The V and J ends lost 4 bases and 5 bases respectively, with 12 bases between them. The CDR3 has 13 amino acids. Germline CDR1 and CDR2: SGDLS and YYNGEE. The CDR3 region has the DNA TGTGCCAGCAGCCCCGTTTTCGGGGAGACCCAGTACTTC. It specifies CASSPVFGETQYF.

This chain uses TRBV11-3 with TRBJ2-7, with D possibly being TRBD1 (6 bases). V lost 5 bases, J lost 2 bases, and 13 bases lay in between. CDR3 length: 14 amino acids. Germline V gene lookup returns CDR1 SGHNT and CDR2 YENEEA. The CDR3 spells CASSRQEDTYEQYF. DNA for the CDR3: TGTGCCAGCAGCAGACAGGAAGACACCTACGAGCAGTACTTC.

The rearrangement links TRBV7-9 to TRBJ1-4; 10 positions agree with TRBD1. The CDR3 has 15 amino acids. J was trimmed by 8 bases and V by 5 bases; bases with no gene match: 8. The germline V gene has CDR1 SEHNR and CDR2 FQNEAQ (reference sequence). The CDR3 nucleotides are TGTGCCAGCAGCCCACTCGGGACAGGGGAGGAAAAACTGTTTTTT. Its translation is CASSPLGTGEEKLFF.

The V and J genes are TRBV4-1 and TRBJ1-2; tentative D call: TRBD1 (5 bases). Germline assignment: CDR1 MGHRA and CDR2 YSYEKL. V lost 0 bases, J lost 8 bases, and 13 bases lay in between. This CDR3 has 14 amino acids. This CDR3 reads CASSQEDRSGGYTF. DNA for the CDR3: TGCGCCAGCAGCCAAGAGGACCGCTCAGGGGGCTACACCTTC.